This T cell receptor (beta chain) comes out of a study of neurological immune-mediated disorders. One entry per CDR3 protein, called by TCRdb with MiXCR from the 5' RACE reads. In the table there are fewer than 85,000 distinct CDR3 sequences, over 15% of which are singletons. There are 14 residues in the CDR3. V lost 3 bases, J lost 4 bases, and 4 bases stayed unmatched. Germline assignment: CDR1 SGHKS and CDR2 YYEKEE (reference sequence). In its sample, this clonotype was seen many times. The rearrangement uses TRBV5-5 and TRBJ1-5, with 7 bases lining up with TRBD1. The origin of this receptor is a woman in her 40s in good health. The sample comprised PBMCs. CDR3 amino acids: CASSSGQRNQPQHF. The CDR3 region has the DNA TGTGCCAGCAGCTCGGGACAGAGGAATCAGCCCCAGCATTTT.